Below are 11 T cell receptor beta chains sequenced from a single sample in a study of prognosis after radiotherapy for stage I lung cancer. TCR beta CDR3 was amplified from genomic DNA by two-round multiplex PCR. Used in first-round PCR were primers specific to each TRBV and TRBJ gene. TCRdb passed the multiplex PCR reads through MiXCR, listing each CDR3 protein once. The sample has about 22,000 distinct CDR3 sequences; 43% are singletons. Source: PBMCs, taken before or after stereotactic body radiation therapy (not recorded which). These receptors originate from a donor aged 50 or older with non-small cell lung cancer.

V is TRBV11-2 and J is TRBJ1-1; D remains unclear. Germline loops: CDR1 SGHAT, CDR2 FQNNGV. The germline V and J ends were trimmed by 3 bases and 1 base, with 12 bases remaining between them. The CDR3 sequence is 15 residues long. The CDR3 is CASSFNPDGNTEAFF. The CDR3 nucleotides are TGTGCCAGCAGCTTTAACCCGGACGGGAACACTGAAGCTTTCTTT.

The V and J genes are TRBV25-1 and TRBJ2-1; TRBD2 agrees at 7 bases. This CDR3 has 11 residues. Germline values: CDR1 MGHDK, CDR2 SYGVNS. The V segment lost 8 bases and the J segment 8 bases; nucleotides outside the gene matches: 3. In nucleotides, the CDR3 is TGTGCCAGCTCGGGAGGCGATGAGCAGTTCTTC. It codes for CASSGGDEQFF. Using reference TRBV25-1 and TRBJ2-1 for the parts outside the CDR3, the full variable domain is EADIYQTPRYLVIGTGKKITLECSQTMGHDKMYWYQQDPGMELHLIHYSYGVNSTEKGDLSSESTVSRIRTEHFPLTLESARPSHTSQYLCASSGGDEQFFGPGTRLTVL.

The chain has TRBV6-1 and TRBJ2-5; TRBD2 is a possible D gene (6 bases). Trimming cost V 3 bases and J 5 bases, with 13 bases left between them. The CDR3 extends over 14 amino acids. In germline, CDR1 is MNHNS, CDR2 SASEGT. This CDR3 reads CASSEGRDLETQYF. The CDR3 bases are TGTGCCAGCAGTGAGGGGCGGGATCTGGAGACCCAGTACTTC.

This clonotype has at least ten counts. The chain carries TRBV4-3 and TRBJ2-1, with a weak D call TRBD2 (6 bases). CDR1 and CDR2 (germline): LGHNA, YSLEER. V lost 0 bases, J lost 1 base, and 13 bases lay in between. The CDR3 is 17 amino acids. The CDR3, as DNA: TGCGCCAGCAGCCAAGAAGTTTTTAGCGGATCCTACAATGAGCAGTTCTTC. This gives the protein CASSQEVFSGSYNEQFF.

About this clonotype: This likely stems from a read error, as it lies one base from a far larger clone. V usage is TRBV2 and J usage is TRBJ2-7; the match to TRBD1 covers 10 bases. The CDR3 runs to 14 residues. In germline, CDR1 is SNHLY, CDR2 FYNNEI. This chain's CDR3 is CASSVRQGATICTF. As DNA, the CDR3 is TGTGCCAGCAGTGTGAGACAGGGGGCTACGATCTGCACCTTC.

This CDR3 is CAAAGRGANVLTF. CDR3 nucleotides: TGTGCAGCGGCAGGTCGCGGGGCCAACGTCCTGACTTTC. V usage is TRBV19 and J usage is TRBJ2-6; D may be TRBD2 (5 bases). Per the germline V gene, CDR1 is LNHDA and CDR2 is SQIVND (reference sequence). The CDR3 totals 13 residues.

V usage is TRBV27 and J usage is TRBJ1-6; D ambiguous. The CDR3 length is 17 residues. From germline, CDR1 is MNHEY and CDR2 SMNVEV (reference sequence). Trimming stripped 5 bases from V and 3 bases from J, with 17 bases between. CDR3 DNA: TGTGCCAGCAGTCCCATCCCGGCGGGAGTCTATAATTCACCCCTCCACTTT. It encodes CASSPIPAGVYNSPLHF.

In its sample, this clonotype ranks as medium-sized (0.01 to 0.1%). The V call is TRBV6-1, the J call TRBJ1-1; 8 bases agree with TRBD1. The CDR3 is 12 residues long. The trim removed 5 bases at V and 10 bases at J, leaving 6 bases unmatched. The germline V gene has CDR1 MNHNS and CDR2 SASEGT. The CDR3 protein is CASSKGQGRAFF. CDR3 nucleotides: TGTGCCAGCAGTAAAGGACAGGGAAGAGCTTTCTTT.

Turning to this clonotype: It is likely a read error, because the conserved phenylalanine at the end of the CDR3 is missing. The chain couples TRBV2 to TRBJ1-6; TRBD1 might be the D (6 bases). The CDR3 has 13 residues. The V end was cut by 4 bases, the J end by 6 bases, with 7 bases between. Germline V gives CDR1 SNHLY, CDR2 FYNNEI. The CDR3 is CASSGGPNSPLHS. CDR3 DNA: TGTGCCAGCAGTGGGGGGCCTAATTCACCCCTCCACTCT.

Details on this clonotype: A single base separates this from a much larger clone, so it may be a read error. The chain employs TRBV19 and TRBJ2-2; D unresolved. Germline assignment: CDR1 LNHDA and CDR2 SQIVND (reference sequence). The CDR3 covers 16 residues. V was cut by 3 bases and J by 4 bases, with 15 bases left in between. The CDR3 DNA sequence: TGTGCCAGTAGTATCCTTAGGCTGATGGGCACCGGGGAGCTGTTTTTT. This translates into CASSILRLMGTGELFF.

Remarks on this clonotype: Germline is not matched at one junction end, which may reflect a read error. The gene calls are TRBV12-3 or TRBV12-4 and TRBJ2-7; 14 bases agree with TRBD2. The CDR3 loop spans 15 amino acids. The CDR3 is CAISYWGLAGDEQYF. The CDR3 DNA follows: TGTGCCATCAGTTACTGGGGACTAGCGGGAGACGAGCAGTACTTC.